Below, 29 T cell receptor beta chains from the same sample are listed, as sequenced in a study of cytomegalovirus exposure and HLA in healthy donors. The PCR contained 60 Vbeta and 13 Jbeta primers. TCRdb's table, derived via immunoSEQ multiplex PCR, lists solely in-frame clones and lacks some. The repertoire holds around 120,000 clones, roughly 84% seen once, with around 1.2% in the top ten. Sample: PBMCs. These receptors were obtained from a girl aged 2 to 10 in good health and CMV-seronegative.

This clone was found once. V is TRBV4-1 and J is TRBJ2-4; unclear D gene. This CDR3 comprises 17 residues. V was trimmed by 0 bases and J by 0 bases, leaving 12 bases between them. The germline gives CDR1 MGHRA, CDR2 YSYEKL. The CDR3: CASSQDFGYIAKNIQYF. The CDR3 coding sequence is TGCGCCAGCAGCCAAGATTTCGGGTACATAGCCAAAAACATTCAGTACTTC.

This clone appeared a single time. A junction end diverges from the germline sequence, so it may reflect a read error. Additional DNA sequences in this sample encode the identical CDR3. The chain is built from TRBV29-1 and TRBJ2-1; the D gene is possibly TRBD1 (6 bases). From germline, CDR1 is SQVTM and CDR2 ANQGSEA. The length of the CDR3 is 15 residues. CDR3 nucleotides: TGCAGCGCTACGCGGACAGCCGCCCCCGACAATGGGCAGTTCTTC. Residues: CSATRTAAPDNGQFF.

This chain uses TRBV4-1 with TRBJ2-7; a possible D gene is TRBD1 (6 bases). Germline lookup yields CDR1 MGHRA and CDR2 YSYEKL. The ends were cut back, 3 bases at V and 2 bases at J, with 17 bases in the middle. This CDR3 region has 16 residues. In nucleotides, the CDR3 is TGCGCCAGCAGCCAGCCCACAGGGATCATCCCCTACGAGCAGTACTTC. Translation: CASSQPTGIIPYEQYF.

The V gene is TRBV5-1, the J gene TRBJ1-1; TRBD1 aligns across 8 bases. CDR3 size: 14 residues. V lost 4 bases and J lost 11; bases outside the gene matches: 13. Per germline, CDR1 SGHRS and CDR2 YFSETQ. For the CDR3, the DNA is TGCGCCAGCAGCCATGAGTTCGGACAGGGAACGGCTTTCTTT. Protein product: CASSHEFGQGTAFF.

The chain recombines TRBV4-2 with TRBJ2-3; 8 positions agree with TRBD2. The V gene end was trimmed by 0 bases and the J gene end by 4 bases; junction bases not matched to a gene: 12. This CDR3 comprises 18 residues. The germline V gene encodes CDR1 LGHNA and CDR2 YNFKEQ. The chain's CDR3 is CASSQDSAGVTSADTQYF. CDR3 nucleotide sequence: TGTGCCAGCAGCCAAGATTCGGCGGGAGTGACTAGCGCAGATACGCAGTATTTT.

This chain joins TRBV29-1 and TRBJ2-7, with TRBD1 matching 7 bases. After removal of 7 bases from V and 2 bases from J, the junction contained 8 bases not matched to a gene. CDR3 length equals 13 residues. Germline V lookup: CDR1 SQVTM, CDR2 ANQGSEA. The CDR3 here is CSATVTGAYEQYF. For the CDR3, the DNA is TGCAGCGCTACGGTAACAGGGGCCTACGAGCAGTACTTC.

The chain combines TRBV7-9 with TRBJ1-1; no clear D gene. This CDR3 is built from 16 residues. The germline CDR1 and CDR2 sequences are SEHNR and FQNEAQ (reference sequence). Trimming stripped 5 bases from V and 0 bases from J, with 16 bases between. The CDR3 here is CASSVSRIPLNTEAFF. The DNA of the CDR3 is TGTGCCAGCAGCGTGTCCAGAATTCCCCTGAACACTGAAGCTTTCTTT.

The V gene is TRBV7-8, the J gene TRBJ2-6, with 9 bases identical to TRBD1. Trimming cost V 3 bases and J 0 bases; bases outside gene matches: 12. The germline gives CDR1 SGHVS, CDR2 FQNEAQ. This CDR3 region has 20 residues. The CDR3 bases are TGTGCCAGCAGCTTTGACCCAGGGGGGACAGGGTCCTCTGGGGCCAACGTCCTGACTTTC. Translation: CASSFDPGGTGSSGANVLTF.

The J gene is TRBJ1-1, the V gene TRBV9; no clear D. The CDR3 runs to 13 residues. The V gene's germline CDR1 is SGDLS and CDR2 YYNGEE. The V end was cut by 0 bases, the J end by 0 bases, with 3 bases between. This CDR3 reads CASSVVMNTEAFF. Here the CDR3 DNA reads TGTGCCAGCAGCGTAGTCATGAACACTGAAGCTTTCTTT. The full variable domain, rest sourced from reference TRBV9 and TRBJ1-1, is DSGVTQTPKHLITATGQRVTLRCSPRSGDLSVYWYQQSLDQGLQFLIQYYNGEERAKGNILERFSAQQFPDLHSELNLSSLELGDSALYFCASSVVMNTEAFFGQGTRLTVV.

The V gene is TRBV28, the J gene TRBJ1-1; TRBD1 aligns across 7 bases. Trimming took 6 bases from V and 5 from J; bases not matched to a gene: 9. The CDR3 covers 14 residues. The germline gives CDR1 MDHEN, CDR2 SYDVKM. The CDR3 DNA is TGTGCCAGCAGACCTCCAGACAGGGATACTGAAGCTTTCTTT. It encodes CASRPPDRDTEAFF.

The chain's CDR3 is CATSREQGDWETQYF. The CDR3 DNA reads as TGTGCCACCAGCAGAGAACAGGGGGACTGGGAGACCCAGTACTTC. The chain carries TRBV15 and TRBJ2-5; 8 nucleotides align to TRBD1. Germline V lookup: CDR1 LNHNV, CDR2 YYDKDF (reference sequence). CDR3 length equals 15 residues. Trimming took 0 bases from V and 5 from J; bases not matched to a gene: 5.

This chain connects TRBV30 to TRBJ1-1, with D hard to call. V dropped 3 bases and J dropped 3 bases, with 17 bases sitting between them. Per the germline V gene, CDR1 is GTSNPN and CDR2 is SVGIG (reference sequence). The CDR3 contains 15 residues. The CDR3 reads CAWRLLGLTDTEAFF. The CDR3 DNA reads TGTGCCTGGAGATTACTTGGACTGACGGACACTGAAGCTTTCTTT.

The chain has TRBV25-1 and TRBJ1-1; 7 bases agree with TRBD1. J was trimmed by 5 bases and V by 3 bases; bases with no gene match: 12. Germline V gene sequence: CDR1 MGHDK, CDR2 SYGVNS. The CDR3 sequence is 16 residues long. This CDR3 reads CASSEVSGGQGTEAFF. CDR3 nucleotides: TGTGCCAGCAGTGAGGTGTCAGGGGGTCAGGGTACTGAAGCTTTCTTT.

This sequence joins TRBV9 and TRBJ2-5; D ambiguous. Trimming removed 3 bases from V and 2 bases from J, with 11 bases in between. This CDR3 is 14 amino acids long. CDR1 SGDLS and CDR2 YYNGEE come from the germline V gene. CDR3 residues: CASSAERPQETQYF. CDR3 coding DNA: TGTGCCAGCAGCGCCGAGCGACCTCAAGAGACCCAGTACTTC.

CDR3: CASSPPYVAGNEQFF. CDR3 nucleotides: TGTGCCAGCTCACCTCCCTACGTCGCGGGGAATGAGCAGTTCTTC. The chain employs TRBV18 and TRBJ2-1; possibly TRBD2 for D (6 bases). The V end lost 3 bases, the J end lost 7 bases, and 16 bases lay between the germline ends. Germline V lookup: CDR1 KGHSH, CDR2 LQKENI. The length of the CDR3 is 15 residues.

This chain joins TRBV10-3 and TRBJ1-1; 8 bases are shared with TRBD1. This CDR3 has 15 amino acids. V shed 4 bases, J shed 3 bases, and the junction held 7 bases outside the gene matches. Germline V CDR1 and CDR2: ENHRY, SYGVKD. CDR3 residues: CAISGGTGGDTEAFF. CDR3 bases: TGTGCCATCAGTGGTGGGACAGGTGGGGACACTGAAGCTTTCTTT.

The chain combines TRBV30 with TRBJ2-1; 9 nucleotides match TRBD2. Trimming cost V 2 bases and J 5 bases; bases outside gene matches: 4. Germline CDR1 and CDR2: GTSNPN and SVGIG (reference sequence). The CDR3 contains 14 residues. CDR3 residues: CAWSRLADHNEQFF. In DNA form, the CDR3 reads TGTGCCTGGAGTCGACTAGCGGATCACAATGAGCAGTTCTTC. The complete variable domain, with remaining parts taken from reference TRBV30 and TRBJ2-1, reads SQTIHQWPATLVQPVGSPLSLECTVEGTSNPNLYWYRQAAGRGLQLLFYSVGIGQISSEVPQNLSASRPQDRQFILSSKKLLLSDSGFYLCAWSRLADHNEQFFGPGTRLTVL.

The rearrangement uses TRBV7-8 and TRBJ2-1; TRBD2 matches at 9 bases. This CDR3 has 15 amino acids. Trimming removed 11 bases from V and 6 bases from J; junction bases left unmatched: 14. Germline V lookup: CDR1 SGHVS, CDR2 FQNEAQ. CDR3 nucleotides: TGTGCCTTGGGGCTAGCGGGGAGCTGGGGCAATGAGCAGTTCTTC. Translated, it gives CALGLAGSWGNEQFF.

CDR3 protein: CASSFARVRLAQTGTQYF. DNA of the CDR3: TGTGCCAGCAGCTTCGCCCGGGTACGACTAGCGCAGACTGGGACCCAGTACTTC. V usage is TRBV7-2 and J usage is TRBJ2-5, with 8 bases fitting TRBD2. Trimming removed 3 bases from V and 7 bases from J; junction bases left unmatched: 19. The CDR3 is 18 amino acids. Germline lookup yields CDR1 SGHTA and CDR2 FQGNSA.

The table lists this clone with a count of one. The V gene is TRBV7-5, the J gene TRBJ1-5; TRBD1 is the table's D call, not checked against the DNA. TRBV7-5 is given as a pseudogene. The CDR3 has 15 amino acids. In DNA form, the CDR3 reads TGTGTCAGAAGCACCACCTCAGGGGCTCATCAGCCCCAGCATTTT. Its translation is CVRSTTSGAHQPQHF.

This chain joins TRBV4-3 and TRBJ1-4, with TRBD1 matching 7 bases. Trimming removed 4 bases from V and 5 bases from J; junction bases left unmatched: 10. The CDR3 contains 16 residues. CDR1 and CDR2 from the germline V gene are LGHNA and YSLEER. CDR3 residues: CASSLLTGTENEKLFF. In nucleotides, the CDR3 is TGCGCCAGCAGCCTCCTAACCGGGACAGAGAATGAAAAACTGTTTTTT.

This rearrangement joins TRBV27 to TRBJ1-2; the D gene is possibly TRBD1 (6 bases). Trimming stripped 3 bases from V and 5 bases from J, with 19 bases between. The CDR3 consists of 16 residues. From germline, CDR1 is MNHEY and CDR2 SMNVEV (reference sequence). CDR3: CASSLSRQVSWYGYTF. Written as DNA, the CDR3 is TGTGCCAGCAGTTTGAGTCGACAGGTATCTTGGTATGGCTACACCTTC.

The rearrangement links TRBV13 to TRBJ1-5; a weak D match, TRBD1 (6 bases). This CDR3 comprises 14 residues. Trimming cost V 2 bases and J 6 bases, with 11 bases left between them. Germline lookup yields CDR1 PRHDT and CDR2 FYEKMQ (reference sequence). The CDR3 DNA is TGTGCCAGCAGCTTACAGGGGTTGGGTCAGCCCCAGCATTTT. As protein: CASSLQGLGQPQHF.

This chain joins TRBV7-9 and TRBJ2-5; perhaps TRBD1 as D (5 bases). V lost 3 bases, J lost 1 base, and 12 bases lay in between. Germline-derived CDR1 and CDR2 are SEHNR and FQNEAQ (reference sequence). The CDR3 has 15 residues. The CDR3: CASSFIGQGQETQYF. The CDR3 DNA is TGTGCCAGCAGCTTTATAGGGCAGGGCCAAGAGACCCAGTACTTC.

The chain employs TRBV5-6 and TRBJ2-6; TRBD1 matches 9 bases. Per germline, CDR1 SGHDT and CDR2 YYEEEE. Unmatched junction bases numbered 6, after V lost 5 bases and J lost 3 bases. The CDR3 contains 16 residues. Here the CDR3 reads CASRVQGAGGANVLTF. In DNA form, the CDR3 reads TGTGCCAGCAGAGTACAGGGGGCTGGTGGGGCCAACGTCCTGACTTTC. The variable domain in full, with the rest retrieved from reference TRBV5-6 and TRBJ2-6, is DAGVTQSPTHLIKTRGQQVTLRCSPKSGHDTVSWYQQALGQGPQFIFQYYEEEERQRGNFPDRFSGHQFPNYSSELNVNALLLGDSALYLCASRVQGAGGANVLTFGAGSRLTVL.

The rearrangement uses TRBV7-6 and TRBJ2-1; D unclear. V lost 1 base and J lost 5, with 6 bases in between. Germline CDR1 reads SGHVS; CDR2 reads FNYEAQ. The length of the CDR3 is 13 residues. CDR3 protein: CASSLGQNNEQFF. The CDR3 coding sequence is TGTGCCAGCAGCTTAGGGCAGAACAATGAGCAGTTCTTC.

This clone was detected only once. The rearrangement links TRBV28 to TRBJ1-2; D is perhaps TRBD1 (6 bases). The CDR3 spans 15 residues. Per the germline V gene, CDR1 is MDHEN and CDR2 is SYDVKM. V shed 2 bases and J shed 0 bases, with 10 bases lying between them. CDR3 nucleotides: TGTGCCAGCAGTTTAGGGACAAGGACTAACTATGGCTACACCTTC. Translated, it gives CASSLGTRTNYGYTF.

The V call is TRBV7-9, the J call TRBJ1-5; 9 bases agree with TRBD1. In germline, CDR1 is SEHNR, CDR2 FQNEAQ (reference sequence). V trimming: 0 bases; J trimming: 3 bases; junction bases outside the gene matches: 9. This CDR3 contains 18 residues. The chain's CDR3 is CASSLAPPGQGFNQPQHF. CDR3 coding DNA: TGTGCCAGCAGCTTAGCTCCTCCGGGACAGGGCTTCAATCAGCCCCAGCATTTT.

This rearrangement joins TRBV27 to TRBJ1-1; D might be TRBD1 (6 bases). Trimming shortened V by 2 bases and J by 0 bases, and 13 bases separated the two germline ends. This CDR3 is built from 16 residues. Germline lookup yields CDR1 MNHEY and CDR2 SMNVEV (reference sequence). Written as DNA, the CDR3 is TGTGCCAGCAGTTTAAACAGGGCTGAGATGAACACTGAAGCTTTCTTT. Translated: CASSLNRAEMNTEAFF.